The next 24 T cell receptor beta chains were all read from a single sample in a study of Ad26.COV2.S vaccination and SARS-CoV-2 variants. Treatment meaning: some 19 received Ad26.COV2.S at low or high dose, single or two shots; roughly five received placebo; per-sample allocation not given. Samples were taken on day 63 after the first vaccine or placebo injection. The method was immunoSEQ multiplex PCR; TCRdb's version includes in-frame clones alone and lacks a portion of them. The sample includes 500,000 or so clones, roughly nine tenths seen only once; the top ten take 10% to 15%. Source: peripheral blood, taken in a trial of Ad26.COV2.S vaccine versus placebo. The receptors stem from a person between 18 and 65 years old who received the Ad26.COV2.S COVID-19 vaccine or a placebo.

This chain links TRBV6-4 with TRBJ2-2; either TRBD1 or TRBD2 may fit D (5 bases each). CDR1 and CDR2 from the germline V gene are MRHNA and SNTAGT. V was cut by 7 bases and J by 4 bases, with 31 bases left in between. This CDR3 is 20 amino acids long. The CDR3: CASIGHHWRSAGLFTGELFF. The DNA for the CDR3 is TGTGCCAGCATTGGACACCACTGGAGGTCGGCAGGGCTATTCACCGGGGAGCTGTTTTTT.

The chain links TRBV3-1 (or the pseudogene TRBV3-2) to TRBJ2-1; 11 bases line up with TRBD2. CDR1 is LGHDT and CDR2 is YNNKEL in the germline V gene (reference sequence). V dropped 2 bases and J dropped 9; count of bases not matched to a gene: 6. This CDR3 region has 15 residues. The chain's CDR3 is CASSQQLAGGFEQFF. DNA of the CDR3: TGTGCCAGCAGCCAACAGCTAGCGGGAGGATTTGAGCAGTTCTTC.

The chain combines TRBV19 with TRBJ2-1; TRBD1 aligns across 8 bases. CDR3 length equals 16 residues. In germline, CDR1 is LNHDA, CDR2 SQIVND (reference sequence). J lost 8 bases, V lost 4 bases, and 13 bases had no gene match. The CDR3 loop is CASSNPPGTGAHEQFF. The CDR3 nucleotides are TGTGCCAGTAGTAACCCCCCCGGGACAGGAGCGCATGAGCAGTTCTTC.

CDR3 protein: CASSASGLAGNTIYF. CDR3 in DNA: TGTGCCAGCAGCGCCTCAGGGTTGGCTGGAAACACCATATATTTT. The chain employs TRBV9 and TRBJ1-3, with a possible D match to TRBD1 (5 bases). V dropped 3 bases and J dropped 2 bases, with 12 bases sitting between them. The CDR3 is 15 amino acids. Germline-derived CDR1 and CDR2 are SGDLS and YYNGEE.

This clone has just a few counts. This chain connects TRBV5-4 to TRBJ2-7; TRBD1 matches at 9 bases. CDR1 SGHNT and CDR2 YYREEE come from the germline V gene (reference sequence). The CDR3 length is 15 residues. V trimming: 3 bases; J trimming: 3 bases; junction bases outside the gene matches: 7. This CDR3 reads CASSSAGTGRYEQYF. The CDR3 bases are TGTGCCAGCAGCTCCGCCGGGACAGGGCGCTACGAGCAGTACTTC.

The genes are TRBV5-6 and TRBJ1-2, with 12 bases matching TRBD1. V trimming: 4 bases; J trimming: 4 bases; junction bases outside the gene matches: 11. Germline values: CDR1 SGHDT, CDR2 YYEEEE. The CDR3 totals 17 residues. CDR3 loop: CASSENRDRGRTYGYTF. In DNA, the CDR3 is TGTGCCAGCAGCGAGAACCGGGACAGGGGGCGGACCTATGGCTACACCTTC.

The chain recombines TRBV19 with TRBJ1-1; maybe TRBD1 (6 bases). The CDR3 contains 14 residues. Germline V CDR1 and CDR2: LNHDA, SQIVND (reference sequence). Trimming took 7 bases from V and 4 from J, leaving 16 bases between them. The CDR3 DNA reads as TGTGCCAGTACGGGGGTTGCAGGGGCCACTGAAGCTTTCTTT. Translation: CASTGVAGATEAFF.

The genes are TRBV12-3 or TRBV12-4 and TRBJ1-2, with D possibly TRBD1 on 5 matching bases. The germline V and J ends were trimmed by 10 bases and 6 bases, with 18 bases remaining between them. CDR3 length: 13 residues. The CDR3 here is CATSPAGIHGYTF. In DNA, the CDR3 is TGTGCCACCTCCCCGGCAGGGATTCATGGCTACACCTTC.

The chain recombines TRBV15 with TRBJ1-2; possibly TRBD1 for D (6 bases). CDR1 and CDR2 (germline): LNHNV, YYDKDF (reference sequence). Trimming removed 3 bases from V and 4 bases from J, with 12 bases in between. This CDR3 region has 14 residues. The CDR3, as DNA: TGTGCCACCAGCAGGACAGGTCTTACCTATGGCTACACCTTC. It yields the protein CATSRTGLTYGYTF.

This sequence joins TRBV7-2 and TRBJ2-7; 9 bases fit TRBD2. CDR3 length: 15 residues. Germline trimming cut 0 bases from V and 5 bases from J; bases unmatched to any gene: 5. The germline V gene has CDR1 SGHTA and CDR2 FQGNSA. In nucleotides, the CDR3 is TGTGCCAGCAGCTTAGCGGCGGGAGGGCCGGACGAGCAGTACTTC. Residues: CASSLAAGGPDEQYF. Full variable domain (remainder filled in from reference TRBV7-2 and TRBJ2-7): GAGVSQSPSNKVTEKGKDVELRCDPISGHTALYWYRQSLGQGLEFLIYFQGNSAPDKSGLPSDRFSAERTGGSVSTLTIQRTQQEDSAVYLCASSLAAGGPDEQYFGPGTRLTVT.

This clone was counted once. V is TRBV7-2 and J is TRBJ2-1; 7 positions match TRBD1. V was pared by 4 bases and J by 7 bases, with 7 bases of the junction left unmatched. Per the germline V gene, CDR1 is SGHTA and CDR2 is FQGNSA. The CDR3 loop spans 14 amino acids. This CDR3 reads CASSSLQGWNEQFF. The CDR3 nucleotides read TGTGCCAGCAGCTCCCTACAGGGGTGGAATGAGCAGTTCTTC.

The rearrangement links TRBV4-2 to TRBJ1-5; the D is unclear. This CDR3 has 15 residues. Looked up from germline, CDR1 is LGHNA and CDR2 is YNFKEQ. Trimming took off 4 bases at V and 6 bases at J, with 16 bases between the two ends. Written as DNA, the CDR3 is TGTGCCAGCAGCCGGTTCGACCAAGCGGGTCAGCCCCAGCATTTT. Its protein product is CASSRFDQAGQPQHF.

This chain connects TRBV2 to TRBJ1-1; D call uncertain. The CDR3 sequence is 10 residues long. Germline V lookup: CDR1 SNHLY, CDR2 FYNNEI. The V end was cut by 8 bases, the J end by 7 bases, with 8 bases between. The CDR3 spells CASLLNEAFF. For the CDR3, the DNA is TGTGCCAGCTTGCTGAATGAAGCTTTCTTT.

This rearrangement joins TRBV2 to TRBJ1-2; no firm D call. V lost 4 bases and J lost 0, with 12 bases in between. The CDR3 is 15 amino acids. Germline assignment: CDR1 SNHLY and CDR2 FYNNEI. The CDR3 nucleotides are TGTGCCAGCAGTGGTTCTACGAGGACTAACTATGGCTACACCTTC. This gives the protein CASSGSTRTNYGYTF.

In the case of this clone: In the same sample, other DNA sequences code for this CDR3. The chain couples TRBV7-2 to TRBJ2-7; unclear D gene. The CDR3 covers 13 residues. V lost 1 base to trimming and J lost 3 bases, with 7 bases between them. Germline values: CDR1 SGHTA, CDR2 FQGNSA. The CDR3 region is CASSLEVGYEQYF. In nucleotides, the CDR3 is TGTGCCAGCAGCTTAGAGGTCGGCTACGAGCAGTACTTC.

The chain joins TRBV28 to TRBJ1-1; possible D gene TRBD1, 6 bases. Per germline, CDR1 MDHEN and CDR2 SYDVKM. The CDR3 totals 14 residues. V was clipped by 4 bases and J by 1 base, with 10 bases between them. CDR3 nucleotide sequence: TGTGCCAGCAGTTCACTGGACAGGAACACTGAAGCTTTCTTT. Amino acids: CASSSLDRNTEAFF.

This chain connects TRBV7-9 to TRBJ1-4; TRBD1 matches 9 bases. The V and J ends lost 4 bases and 11 bases, in that order; junction bases with no gene match: 5. This CDR3 contains 13 residues. Germline V gene lookup returns CDR1 SEHNR and CDR2 FQNEAQ (reference sequence). The CDR3 DNA follows: TGTGCCAGCAGCTCGGGTGGGACAGGGAAACTGTTTTTT. Translating gives CASSSGGTGKLFF.

V gene TRBV29-1 combines with J gene TRBJ1-2, with 7 bases fitting TRBD1. The germline V gene encodes CDR1 SQVTM and CDR2 ANQGSEA. V trimming: 6 bases; J trimming: 2 bases; junction bases outside the gene matches: 6. The CDR3 is made up of 13 amino acids. The CDR3 region has the DNA TGCAGCGTCGGACTCAGGGGGAACTATGGCTACACCTTC. This encodes CSVGLRGNYGYTF.

The chain links TRBV11-2 to TRBJ2-5; 14 positions match TRBD2. The CDR3 covers 16 residues. Germline CDR1 SGHAT, CDR2 FQNNGV. V gave up 5 bases and J gave up 4 bases; unmatched junction bases: 6. This CDR3 is CASSHGTSGRVETQYF. DNA for the CDR3: TGTGCCAGCAGCCACGGGACTAGCGGGAGAGTAGAGACCCAGTACTTC.

The V call is TRBV6-2 or TRBV6-3, the J call TRBJ1-1; possibly TRBD1 for D (5 bases). CDR1 is MNHEY, CDR2 SVGEGT, per germline. V was shortened by 5 bases and J by 11 bases, with 18 bases between the two germline ends. The CDR3 spans 13 residues. DNA of the CDR3: TGTGCCAGCAGTAACCGGGACCTCGGGGGTGCTTTCTTT. It translates to CASSNRDLGGAFF.

The chain joins TRBV5-1 to TRBJ2-1, with 7 bases aligning to TRBD1. Germline CDR1 is SGHRS and CDR2 is YFSETQ. With 1 base clipped from V and 8 bases from J, the junction kept 6 bases outside the gene matches. The CDR3 extends over 14 amino acids. In DNA form, the CDR3 reads TGCGCCAGCAGCTTGTCCGCGACAGGGTATGAGCAGTTCTTC. Its protein is CASSLSATGYEQFF.

This clone was detected a few times. This rearrangement joins TRBV27 to TRBJ2-3; D ambiguous. There are 14 residues in the CDR3. V lost 5 bases and J 6 bases, leaving 15 bases between the germline ends. The germline V gene encodes CDR1 MNHEY and CDR2 SMNVEV (reference sequence). The DNA for the CDR3 is TGTGCCAGCAGTCCGGAAAGGCCAGCGGATACGCAGTATTTT. Its protein is CASSPERPADTQYF.

This chain links TRBV5-1 with TRBJ2-7, with TRBD2 matching 10 bases. The CDR3 contains 17 residues. CDR1 and CDR2 from the germline V gene are SGHRS and YFSETQ. Trimming cost V 0 bases and J 2 bases; bases outside gene matches: 8. CDR3: CASSLEPPGLATYEQYF. The CDR3 nucleotides read TGCGCCAGCAGCTTGGAACCCCCGGGACTAGCGACCTACGAGCAGTACTTC.

The chain has TRBV6-7 and TRBJ2-1; the match to TRBD2 covers 15 bases. TRBV6-7 is an ORF for which the function is uncertain. The CDR3 covers 15 residues. V lost 7 bases to trimming and J lost 7 bases; unmatched junction nucleotides: 5. The CDR3 spells CASTRGLAGGNEQFF. DNA for the CDR3: TGTGCCAGCACCCGTGGACTAGCGGGAGGGAATGAGCAGTTCTTC.